This T cell receptor beta chain was retrieved from a study of type 1 and type 2 diabetes patients. As regards this clonotype: No antigen is known for it.

Amplification started from genomic DNA. Amplification of the beta chain CDR3 used 30 forward and 13 reverse multiplex primers. From the multiplex PCR reads, TCRdb called clonotypes with MiXCR, one entry per CDR3 protein. Of under 300,000 distinct CDR3 sequences in the sample, over 45% were seen once. V lost 5 bases, J lost 0 bases, and 9 bases lay in between. Per the germline V gene, CDR1 is MGHDK and CDR2 is SYGVNS. CDR3 size: 14 residues. Study-level results: A median of one highly-expanded CD4+ clone, covering under 4% of reads, occurred in type 2 diabetes. Type 2 diabetes and control samples shared highly correlated V and J usage, averaging around 0.97.

Each participant gave 9.5 to 10 milliliters of peripheral blood. The source is a man between 18 and 35 years old with type 2 diabetes. The rearrangement uses TRBV25-1 and TRBJ2-3; possible D gene TRBD2, 5 bases. The specimen was peripheral blood mononuclear cells (PBMCs). The CDR3 bases are TGTGCCAGCAGTACCAGGACTAGCACAGATACGCAGTATTTT. Its translation is CASSTRTSTDTQYF. Based on the CDR3 plus reference TRBV25-1 and TRBJ2-3, the full variable domain is EADIYQTPRYLVIGTGKKITLECSQTMGHDKMYWYQQDPGMELHLIHYSYGVNSTEKGDLSSESTVSRIRTEHFPLTLESARPSHTSQYLCASSTRTSTDTQYFGPGTRLTVL.